These 25 T cell receptor beta chains were sequenced from one sample in a study of cytomegalovirus exposure and HLA in healthy donors. 13 Jbeta primers and 60 Vbeta primers were used for the PCR. The protocol was immunoSEQ multiplex PCR, while the TCRdb copy is restricted to in-frame clones and leaves out a portion. The table has tens of thousands of clones, around 80% seen once; the top ten hold about 4.4%. The sequencing sample was made of PBMCs. The receptors were sampled from a male donor in good health and CMV-seropositive.

V usage is TRBV5-1 and J usage is TRBJ1-5; D is possibly TRBD1 (5 bases). Germline V CDR1 and CDR2: SGHRS, YFSETQ. Trimming shortened V by 0 bases and J by 3 bases, and 13 bases separated the two germline ends. CDR3 length equals 16 residues. For the CDR3, the DNA is TGCGCCAGCAGCTTGGCGCCGGCGGGGGACAATCAGCCCCAGCATTTT. Protein product: CASSLAPAGDNQPQHF.

This clone was observed a handful of times. The CDR3, as DNA: TGTGCCAGCAGCCGTTCAGGGTTGTATGGCTACACCTTC. Amino acids: CASSRSGLYGYTF. This chain links TRBV11-2 with TRBJ1-2; the D gene is possibly TRBD1 (5 bases). This CDR3 has 13 residues. Per the germline V gene, CDR1 is SGHAT and CDR2 is FQNNGV. The germline V and J ends were trimmed by 5 bases and 5 bases, with 12 bases remaining between them.

This clone has just a few counts. The chain carries TRBV6-6 and TRBJ1-1; 7 bases map to TRBD1. V shed 6 bases, J shed 9 bases, and the junction held 13 bases outside the gene matches. Germline CDR1 is MNHNY and CDR2 is SVGAGI (reference sequence). There are 14 residues in the CDR3. Written as DNA, the CDR3 is TGTGCCAGCAGCAACGGAGACAGGGTCCTTAAAGCTTTCTTT. Translated, it gives CASSNGDRVLKAFF.

The chain joins TRBV5-1 to TRBJ2-7; 11 bases are shared with TRBD2. CDR1 is SGHRS and CDR2 is YFSETQ in the germline V gene. CDR3 size: 16 residues. Germline trimming cut 4 bases from V and 2 bases from J; bases unmatched to any gene: 8. DNA for the CDR3: TGCGCCAGCAGCCCCGGACTAGCGGGCAGCCCCTACGAGCAGTACTTC. Its translation: CASSPGLAGSPYEQYF.

CDR3 sequence (DNA): TGTGCCAGTAGTTCCCAAGGGGGATACACCGGGGAGCTGTTTTTT. It encodes CASSSQGGYTGELFF. The genes are TRBV19 and TRBJ2-2; possibly TRBD1 for D (6 bases). V was pared by 5 bases and J by 3 bases, with 13 bases between. The length of the CDR3 is 15 residues. Germline loops: CDR1 LNHDA, CDR2 SQIVND (reference sequence).

V gene TRBV7-8 combines with J gene TRBJ2-6; TRBD1 is a possible D gene (6 bases). Trimming pared 4 bases from V and 0 bases from J, leaving 25 bases between. Germline CDR1 and CDR2: SGHVS and FQNEAQ. The CDR3 is 21 amino acids. The DNA of the CDR3 is TGTGCCAGCAGCTCCCCAGAAGAGGACAGCCCTCCTTACTCTGGGGCCAACGTCCTGACTTTC. Translating gives CASSSPEEDSPPYSGANVLTF.

The chain joins TRBV5-8 to TRBJ2-1; 13 bases match TRBD2. CDR1 is SGHTS and CDR2 is YDEGEE in the germline V gene. V lost 0 bases and J lost 8; bases outside the gene matches: 5. The CDR3 consists of 16 residues. CDR3 sequence reads: CASSLGTSGSIYEQFF. CDR3 sequence (DNA): TGTGCCAGCAGCTTGGGGACTAGCGGGAGTATCTATGAGCAGTTCTTC.

J is TRBJ2-7 and V is TRBV5-1; D is possibly TRBD2 (5 bases). The V gene lost 2 bases and the J gene lost 2 bases, with 8 bases spanning the gap. The V gene's germline CDR1 is SGHRS and CDR2 YFSETQ. CDR3 length: 13 residues. The CDR3 DNA sequence: TGCGCCAGCAGCTTTGGACTTACCTACGAGCAGTACTTC. Encoded protein: CASSFGLTYEQYF. The full variable domain, with the rest looked up from reference TRBV5-1 and TRBJ2-7, is KAGVTQTPRYLIKTRGQQVTLSCSPISGHRSVSWYQQTPGQGLQFLFEYFSETQRNKGNFPGRFSGRQFSNSRSEMNVSTLELGDSALYLCASSFGLTYEQYFGPGTRLTVT.

V is TRBV5-1 and J is TRBJ1-2, with 9 bases aligning to TRBD1. The V and J ends lost 0 bases and 4 bases, in that order; junction bases with no gene match: 7. Germline CDR1 SGHRS, CDR2 YFSETQ. The CDR3 is 16 residues long. The CDR3 loop reads CASSLAAGQGGYGYTF. The CDR3, as DNA: TGCGCCAGCAGCTTGGCCGCGGGACAGGGAGGCTATGGCTACACCTTC.

V is TRBV6-1 and J is TRBJ1-3; D not certain. The CDR3 is made up of 13 amino acids. V was shortened by 5 bases and J by 1 base, with 6 bases between the two germline ends. Germline CDR1 is MNHNS and CDR2 is SASEGT. The CDR3 coding sequence is TGTGCCAGCAGTCCGGTTTCTGGAAACACCATATATTTT. This sequence encodes CASSPVSGNTIYF.

The chain recombines TRBV7-2 with TRBJ1-2; 7 bases are a match to TRBD1. The CDR3 sequence is 15 residues long. Germline values: CDR1 SGHTA, CDR2 FQGNSA. Trimming at V came to 5 bases and at J to 2 bases, leaving 8 bases not matched to a gene. The DNA for the CDR3 is TGTGCCAGCAGCCCCGAGAGGGGGCCCAACTATGGCTACACCTTC. It encodes CASSPERGPNYGYTF.

The J gene is TRBJ2-7, the V gene TRBV28, with TRBD1 identical over 8 bases. Germline CDR1 and CDR2: MDHEN and SYDVKM. V was clipped by 6 bases and J by 6 bases; unmatched bases: 7. The CDR3 runs to 13 residues. The CDR3 sequence: CASRTTGVGEQYF. CDR3 in DNA: TGTGCCAGCAGAACGACAGGGGTCGGCGAGCAGTACTTC.

This chain connects TRBV5-1 to TRBJ2-7; no firm D call. Per the germline V gene, CDR1 is SGHRS and CDR2 is YFSETQ. Trimming left V 1 base short and J 3 bases short, with 5 bases between. This CDR3 contains 12 residues. The CDR3 DNA sequence: TGCGCCAGCAGCTTGACGAGCTACGAGCAGTACTTC. Protein product: CASSLTSYEQYF.

The chain combines TRBV5-1 with TRBJ2-7; TRBD1 matches 7 bases. Losses at the gene ends were 4 bases for V and 2 bases for J; bases not matched to a gene: 3. CDR3 length: 13 residues. Germline V gene sequence: CDR1 SGHRS, CDR2 YFSETQ. The CDR3, as DNA: TGCGCCAGCAGCCGGGGACAGACCTACGAGCAGTACTTC. This encodes CASSRGQTYEQYF.

The chain has TRBV9 and TRBJ2-7; 9 positions match TRBD2. Looked up from germline, CDR1 is SGDLS and CDR2 is YYNGEE. The CDR3 consists of 15 residues. The junction had 6 bases not matched to a gene; V was cut back by 3 bases and J by 2 bases. In nucleotides, the CDR3 is TGTGCCAGCAGCGCCGTAGCGGGAGTCGCCTACGAGCAGTACTTC. It codes for CASSAVAGVAYEQYF. The variable domain in full, with the rest retrieved from reference TRBV9 and TRBJ2-7, is DSGVTQTPKHLITATGQRVTLRCSPRSGDLSVYWYQQSLDQGLQFLIQYYNGEERAKGNILERFSAQQFPDLHSELNLSSLELGDSALYFCASSAVAGVAYEQYFGPGTRLTVT.

Notes on this clone: One end of the junction varies from germline; a read error may be responsible. The V and J genes are TRBV11-2 and TRBJ1-5, with TRBD1 identical over 9 bases. Germline assignment: CDR1 SGHAT and CDR2 FQNNGV. This CDR3 spans 15 amino acids. CDR3 coding DNA: TGTGCCAGCAGCCTAGACAGGGGGTTCAATCAGCCCCAGCATTTT. It codes for CASSLDRGFNQPQHF.

The rearrangement uses TRBV10-2 and TRBJ2-7; TRBD2 matches 8 bases. Trimming at V came to 2 bases and at J to 2 bases, leaving 5 bases not matched to a gene. The CDR3 contains 15 residues. Germline CDR1 reads WSHSY; CDR2 reads SAAADI. CDR3 region: CASSERTSLTYEQYF. Written as DNA, the CDR3 is TGCGCCAGCAGTGAGCGGACTAGCCTCACCTACGAGCAGTACTTC.

The chain has TRBV19 and TRBJ2-3; 7 positions match TRBD2. Looked up from germline, CDR1 is LNHDA and CDR2 is SQIVND (reference sequence). CDR3 length: 15 residues. V lost 6 bases and J lost 5; bases outside the gene matches: 11. As DNA, the CDR3 is TGTGCCAGTAGCCGCCTCGAGCGGGGTATAGATACGCAGTATTTT. Its protein is CASSRLERGIDTQYF.

This clone counts as medium-sized. The genes are TRBV30 and TRBJ2-7, with D maybe TRBD2 (6 bases). Germline V gives CDR1 GTSNPN, CDR2 SVGIG (reference sequence). Trimming removed 4 bases from V and 5 bases from J, with 9 bases in between. CDR3 length equals 11 residues. Here the CDR3 DNA reads TGTGCCTGGAATCTAGCGAACGAGCAGTACTTC. This translates into CAWNLANEQYF.

This clone showed up just once. V usage is TRBV4-2 and J usage is TRBJ1-1, with a tentative D call TRBD1 (6 bases). The CDR3 consists of 14 residues. Germline CDR1 and CDR2: LGHNA and YNFKEQ. Trimming pared 0 bases from V and 12 bases from J, leaving 17 bases between. CDR3 loop: CASSQERGGAWPFF. DNA for the CDR3: TGTGCCAGCAGCCAAGAACGCGGGGGCGCGTGGCCTTTCTTT.

This chain uses TRBV27 with TRBJ2-7; no clear D. The V and J ends lost 0 bases and 6 bases respectively, with 12 bases between them. Germline V CDR1 and CDR2: MNHEY, SMNVEV (reference sequence). This CDR3 region has 14 residues. The CDR3 region has the DNA TGTGCCAGCAGTTTATCGCTCTCCCTCAGCGAGCAGTACTTC. As protein: CASSLSLSLSEQYF.

The chain combines TRBV27 with TRBJ1-6; D is unclear. The CDR3 is 15 residues long. Trimming removed 6 bases at V and 6 bases at J, with 15 bases between. From germline, CDR1 is MNHEY and CDR2 SMNVEV (reference sequence). The CDR3 is CASSQLPAANSPLHF. DNA of the CDR3: TGTGCCAGCAGCCAACTGCCGGCGGCTAATTCACCCCTCCACTTT.

The DNA of the CDR3 is TGTGCCAGCAGCTTAGGCCTTCGGGAGGGTCAAGAGACCCAGTACTTC. As protein: CASSLGLREGQETQYF. V gene TRBV7-9 combines with J gene TRBJ2-5; 8 bases are shared with TRBD2. V lost 1 base, J lost 2 bases, and 6 bases stayed unmatched. The CDR3 sequence is 16 residues long. Germline V gene data show CDR1 as SEHNR and CDR2 as FQNEAQ (reference sequence).

A remark on this clone: Distinct nucleotide sequences in the sample also encode this CDR3. V and J are TRBV19 and TRBJ1-1; 7 nucleotides align to TRBD1. Germline values: CDR1 LNHDA, CDR2 SQIVND (reference sequence). The CDR3 has 12 residues. After removal of 10 bases from V and 4 bases from J, the junction contained 6 bases not matched to a gene. The CDR3 bases are TGTGCCACCCGTCAGGGGGGCACTGAAGCTTTCTTT. Translating it yields CATRQGGTEAFF.

This clone was observed a few times. This chain connects TRBV6-4 to TRBJ1-2; a possible D gene is TRBD1 (5 bases). This CDR3 contains 12 residues. The V gene lost 6 bases and the J gene lost 4 bases, with 9 bases spanning the gap. Germline assignment: CDR1 MRHNA and CDR2 SNTAGT. The CDR3 reads CASRRQTYGYTF. The CDR3 nucleotides read TGTGCCAGCAGGAGACAGACCTATGGCTACACCTTC.